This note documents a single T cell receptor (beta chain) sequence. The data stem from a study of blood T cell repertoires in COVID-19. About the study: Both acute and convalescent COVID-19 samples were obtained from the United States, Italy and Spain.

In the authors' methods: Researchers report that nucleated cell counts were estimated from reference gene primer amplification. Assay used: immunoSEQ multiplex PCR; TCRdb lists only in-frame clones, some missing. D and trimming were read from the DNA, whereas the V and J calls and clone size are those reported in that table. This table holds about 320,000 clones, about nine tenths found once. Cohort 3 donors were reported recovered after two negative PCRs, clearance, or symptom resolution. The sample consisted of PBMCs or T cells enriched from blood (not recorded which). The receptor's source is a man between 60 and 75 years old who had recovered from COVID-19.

CDR3 bases: TGTGCCAGCAGCTCCCCGGGTGGGGCGGGAGATACCGGGGAGCTGTTTTTT. This sequence encodes CASSSPGGAGDTGELFF. The chain joins TRBV7-9 to TRBJ2-2; the match to TRBD2 covers 7 bases. This CDR3 is 17 amino acids long. After removal of 4 bases from V and 5 bases from J, the junction contained 13 bases not matched to a gene. Germline V gives CDR1 SEHNR, CDR2 FQNEAQ (reference sequence).